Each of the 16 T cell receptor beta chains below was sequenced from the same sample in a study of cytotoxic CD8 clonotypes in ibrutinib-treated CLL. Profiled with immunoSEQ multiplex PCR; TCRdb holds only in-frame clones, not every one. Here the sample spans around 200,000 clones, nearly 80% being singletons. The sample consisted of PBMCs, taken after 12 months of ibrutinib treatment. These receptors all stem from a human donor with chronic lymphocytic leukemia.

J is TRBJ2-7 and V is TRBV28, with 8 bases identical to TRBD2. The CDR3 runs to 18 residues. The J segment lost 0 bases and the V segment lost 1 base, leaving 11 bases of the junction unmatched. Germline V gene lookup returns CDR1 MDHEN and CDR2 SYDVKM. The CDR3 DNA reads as TGTGCCAGCAGTTTATCGCTGCTTGTGACTAGCGACTCCTACGAGCAGTACTTC. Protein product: CASSLSLLVTSDSYEQYF.

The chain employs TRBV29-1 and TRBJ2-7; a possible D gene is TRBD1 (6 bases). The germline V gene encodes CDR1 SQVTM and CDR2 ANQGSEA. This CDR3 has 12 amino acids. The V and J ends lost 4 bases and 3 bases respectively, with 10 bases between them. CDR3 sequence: CSVGQEIYEQYF. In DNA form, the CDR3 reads TGCAGCGTTGGACAGGAGATCTACGAGCAGTACTTC.

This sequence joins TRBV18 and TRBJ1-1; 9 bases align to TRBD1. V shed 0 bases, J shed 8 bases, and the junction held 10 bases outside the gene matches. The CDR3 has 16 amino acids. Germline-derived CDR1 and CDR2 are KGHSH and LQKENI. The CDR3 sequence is CASSPPEDRGWWEAFF. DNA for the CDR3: TGTGCCAGCTCACCACCTGAGGACAGGGGTTGGTGGGAAGCTTTCTTT.

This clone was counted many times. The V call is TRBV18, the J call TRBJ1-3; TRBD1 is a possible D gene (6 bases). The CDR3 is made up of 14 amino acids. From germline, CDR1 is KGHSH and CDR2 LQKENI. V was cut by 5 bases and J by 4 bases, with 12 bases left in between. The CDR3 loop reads CASSAQGPGNTIYF. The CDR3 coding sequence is TGTGCCAGCTCAGCACAGGGCCCAGGAAACACCATATATTTT.

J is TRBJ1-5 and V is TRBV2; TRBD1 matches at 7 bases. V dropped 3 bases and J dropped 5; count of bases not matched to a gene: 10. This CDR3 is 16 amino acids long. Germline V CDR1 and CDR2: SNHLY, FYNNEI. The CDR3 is CASSDPMTGRDQPQHF. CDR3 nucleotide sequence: TGTGCCAGCAGTGACCCTATGACAGGGAGGGATCAGCCCCAGCATTTT.

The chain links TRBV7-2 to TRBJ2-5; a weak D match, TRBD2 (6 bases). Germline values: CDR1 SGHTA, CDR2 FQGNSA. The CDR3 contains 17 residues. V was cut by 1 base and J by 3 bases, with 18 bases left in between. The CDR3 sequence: CASSLGRGGVIKETQYF. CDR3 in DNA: TGTGCCAGCAGCTTAGGGAGGGGCGGGGTCATCAAAGAGACCCAGTACTTC.

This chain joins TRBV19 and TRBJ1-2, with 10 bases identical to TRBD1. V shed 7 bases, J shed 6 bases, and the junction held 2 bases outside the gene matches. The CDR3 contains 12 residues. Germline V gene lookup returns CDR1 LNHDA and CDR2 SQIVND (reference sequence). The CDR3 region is CASTGTGDGYTF. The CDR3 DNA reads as TGTGCCAGTACCGGGACAGGGGATGGCTACACCTTC. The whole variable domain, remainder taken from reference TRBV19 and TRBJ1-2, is DGGITQSPKYLFRKEGQNVTLSCEQNLNHDAMYWYRQDPGQGLRLIYYSQIVNDFQKGDIAEGYSVSREKKESFPLTVTSAQKNPTAFYLCASTGTGDGYTFGSGTRLTVV.

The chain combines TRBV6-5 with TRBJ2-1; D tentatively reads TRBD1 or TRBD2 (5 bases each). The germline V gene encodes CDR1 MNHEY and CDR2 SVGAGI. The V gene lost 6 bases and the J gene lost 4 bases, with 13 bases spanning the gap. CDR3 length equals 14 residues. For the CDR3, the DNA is TGTGCCAGCAGGGGGGATCCGGGGTACAATGAGCAGTTCTTC. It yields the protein CASRGDPGYNEQFF.

The DNA of the CDR3 is TGTGCAAGTCGCTTAGCCCGGGACGGCACCGGGGAGCTGTTTTTT. This translates into CASRLARDGTGELFF. V and J are TRBV12-2 and TRBJ2-2. TRBV12-2 is classified as a pseudogene. The CDR3 is 15 residues long.

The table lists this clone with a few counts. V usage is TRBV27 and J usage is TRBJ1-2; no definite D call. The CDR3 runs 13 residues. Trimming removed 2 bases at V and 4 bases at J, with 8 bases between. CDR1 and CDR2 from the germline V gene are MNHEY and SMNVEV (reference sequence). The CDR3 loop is CASSLTAAYGYTF. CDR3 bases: TGTGCCAGCAGTTTAACGGCAGCCTATGGCTACACCTTC.

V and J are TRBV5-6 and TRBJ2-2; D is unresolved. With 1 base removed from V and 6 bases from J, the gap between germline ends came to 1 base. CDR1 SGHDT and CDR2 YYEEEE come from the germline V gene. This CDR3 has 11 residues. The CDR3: CASSLSGELFF. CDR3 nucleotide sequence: TGTGCCAGCAGCTTGTCCGGGGAGCTGTTTTTT.

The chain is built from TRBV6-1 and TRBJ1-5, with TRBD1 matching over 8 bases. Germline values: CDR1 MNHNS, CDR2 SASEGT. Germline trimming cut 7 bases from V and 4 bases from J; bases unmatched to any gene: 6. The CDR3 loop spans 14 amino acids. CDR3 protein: CASTQDRANQPQHF. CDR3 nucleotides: TGTGCCAGCACCCAGGACAGGGCGAATCAGCCCCAGCATTTT.

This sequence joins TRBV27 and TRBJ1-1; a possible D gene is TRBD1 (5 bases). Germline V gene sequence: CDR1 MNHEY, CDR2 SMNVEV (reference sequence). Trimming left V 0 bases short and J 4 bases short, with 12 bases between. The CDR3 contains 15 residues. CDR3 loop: CASSLSGTEITEAFF. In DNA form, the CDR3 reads TGTGCCAGCAGTTTATCAGGGACCGAAATCACTGAAGCTTTCTTT.

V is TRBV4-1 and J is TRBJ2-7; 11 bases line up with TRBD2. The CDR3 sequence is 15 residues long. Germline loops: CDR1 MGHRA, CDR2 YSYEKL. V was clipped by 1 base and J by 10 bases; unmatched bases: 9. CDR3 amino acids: CASSQAPGLAAHQYF. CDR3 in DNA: TGCGCCAGCAGCCAAGCACCGGGACTAGCGGCTCACCAGTACTTC.

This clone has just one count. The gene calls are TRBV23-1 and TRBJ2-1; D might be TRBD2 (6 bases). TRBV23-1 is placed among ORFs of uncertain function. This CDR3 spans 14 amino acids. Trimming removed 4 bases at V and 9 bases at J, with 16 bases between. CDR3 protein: CASSLLDYLIEQFF. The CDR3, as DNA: TGCGCCAGCAGTCTCTTGGACTATTTGATTGAGCAGTTCTTC.

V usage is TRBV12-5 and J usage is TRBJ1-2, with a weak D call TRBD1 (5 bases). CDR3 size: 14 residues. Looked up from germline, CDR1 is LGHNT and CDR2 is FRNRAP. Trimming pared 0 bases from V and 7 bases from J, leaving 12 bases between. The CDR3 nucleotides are TGTGCTAGTGGTTTGGTACCGGGGGGTCGTGGCTACACCTTC. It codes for CASGLVPGGRGYTF.